The text below deals with one TCR beta chain. Antigen unknown. The sample originates from a study of blood T cells in healthy people across ages. Healthy Caucasian individuals from Russia aged about 6 to 95 were enrolled as donors. The study's findings and limits: TCR beta diversity per million T cells fell roughly linearly with age.

It was with a sample-barcoded 5' primer and a J-beta primer mix that a second PCR of about 6 to 11 cycles was run. Each cDNA was tagged by a template-switch adaptor containing 12 random nucleotides. TCRdb reanalysed the 5' RACE reads using MiXCR and keeps one entry per CDR3 protein. The sample lists about 1.8 million distinct CDR3 sequences, around 48% occurring once. The CDR3 has 15 residues. CDR1 and CDR2 from the germline V gene are MNHEY and SMNVEV (reference sequence). V lost 2 bases and J 6 bases, leaving 15 bases between the germline ends. Sequencing was done on a sample of blood. This TCR derives from a woman aged 40 to 49 in good health. The rearrangement links TRBV27 to TRBJ2-3; D unresolved. The CDR3 coding sequence is TGTGCCAGCAGTTTAAGTCCAGCTAGGTCGGATACGCAGTATTTT. It translates to CASSLSPARSDTQYF.